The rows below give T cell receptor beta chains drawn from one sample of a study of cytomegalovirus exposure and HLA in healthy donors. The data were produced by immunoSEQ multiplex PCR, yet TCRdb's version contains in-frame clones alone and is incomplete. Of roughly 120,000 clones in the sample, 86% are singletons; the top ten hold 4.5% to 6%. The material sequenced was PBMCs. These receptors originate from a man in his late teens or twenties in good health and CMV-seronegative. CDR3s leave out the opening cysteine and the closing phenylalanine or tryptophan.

CDR3 protein: ASSSGSYNEQF; J gene: TRBJ2-1; CDR3 length: 11; V gene: TRBV6-4
CDR3 protein: ASSSTGTAYNEQF; J gene: TRBJ2-1; CDR3 length: 13; V gene: TRBV7-2
CDR3 protein: ASSSDITPYEQY; J gene: TRBJ2-7; CDR3 length: 12; V gene: TRBV5-6
CDR3 protein: SVEGEGEKLF; J gene: TRBJ1-4; CDR3 length: 10; V gene: TRBV29-1
CDR3 protein: ASSFGGGRGETQY; J gene: TRBJ2-5; CDR3 length: 13; V gene: TRBV7-6
CDR3 protein: ASSEAPKGPHT; J gene: TRBJ1-2; CDR3 length: 11; V gene: TRBV6-5
CDR3 protein: ASSPPGVETQY; J gene: TRBJ2-5; CDR3 length: 11; V gene: TRBV7-2
CDR3 protein: ASSQGASGDLTDTQY; J gene: TRBJ2-3; CDR3 length: 15; V gene: TRBV4-1
CDR3 protein: ASSLFPGQGFDEQY; J gene: TRBJ2-7; CDR3 length: 14; V gene: TRBV5-1
CDR3 protein: ASGKQGSNSPLH; J gene: TRBJ1-6; CDR3 length: 12; V gene: TRBV19
CDR3 protein: ASSLGRTSGRKGQETQY; J gene: TRBJ2-5; CDR3 length: 17; V gene: TRBV11-2
CDR3 protein: ASSLQANYGYT; J gene: TRBJ1-2; CDR3 length: 11; V gene: TRBV5-1
CDR3 protein: ASSFMSNRAIRQPQH; J gene: TRBJ1-5; CDR3 length: 15; V gene: TRBV5-6
CDR3 protein: ASSKKLWDRTYEQY; J gene: TRBJ2-7; CDR3 length: 14; V gene: TRBV21-1
CDR3 protein: ASSRTSGSDTQY; J gene: TRBJ2-3; CDR3 length: 12; V gene: TRBV27
CDR3 protein: ASSLGSGGINEQF; J gene: TRBJ2-1; CDR3 length: 13; V gene: TRBV5-8
CDR3 protein: ASSKTGSGGEQF; J gene: TRBJ2-1; CDR3 length: 12; V gene: TRBV6-6
CDR3 protein: ASRHRGTEAF; J gene: TRBJ1-1; CDR3 length: 10; V gene: TRBV6-1
CDR3 protein: ASSSIRGMGDNEQF; J gene: TRBJ2-1; CDR3 length: 14; V gene: TRBV28
CDR3 protein: ASGSGTSPYEQY; J gene: TRBJ2-7; CDR3 length: 12; V gene: TRBV27
CDR3 protein: ASSRQANEKLF; J gene: TRBJ1-4; CDR3 length: 11; V gene: TRBV19
CDR3 protein: ASEGTVQETQY; J gene: TRBJ2-5; CDR3 length: 11; V gene: TRBV7-9
CDR3 protein: ASTPTRGGQPQH; J gene: TRBJ1-5; CDR3 length: 12; V gene: TRBV6-5
CDR3 protein: ASSKPRVNTEAF; J gene: TRBJ1-1; CDR3 length: 12; V gene: TRBV19
CDR3 protein: ASSQDFSGASTDTQY; J gene: TRBJ2-3; CDR3 length: 15; V gene: TRBV4-1
CDR3 protein: ASSPQGFRETQY; J gene: TRBJ2-5; CDR3 length: 12; V gene: TRBV28
CDR3 protein: ASSSEAGQPQH; J gene: TRBJ1-5; CDR3 length: 11; V gene: TRBV6-6
CDR3 protein: ASSLGQGSGNTIY; J gene: TRBJ1-3; CDR3 length: 13; V gene: TRBV7-2
CDR3 protein: ASSYGTGGPREQY; J gene: TRBJ2-7; CDR3 length: 13; V gene: TRBV6-6
CDR3 protein: ASSQPDTLYEQY; J gene: TRBJ2-7; CDR3 length: 12; V gene: TRBV4-1
CDR3 protein: ASSLGDQETQY; J gene: TRBJ2-5; CDR3 length: 11; V gene: TRBV7-2
CDR3 protein: AISEMQGATGNTIY; J gene: TRBJ1-3; CDR3 length: 14; V gene: TRBV10-3
CDR3 protein: ASRSGASSGNTIY; J gene: TRBJ1-3; CDR3 length: 13; V gene: TRBV27
CDR3 protein: ASSQADYGYT; J gene: TRBJ1-2; CDR3 length: 10; V gene: TRBV14
CDR3 protein: ASSGGPGEQY; J gene: TRBJ2-7; CDR3 length: 10; V gene: TRBV25-1
CDR3 protein: ASSRSVRGGAVNEQF; J gene: TRBJ2-1; CDR3 length: 15; V gene: TRBV4-1
CDR3 protein: ASSLRLAGDTQY; J gene: TRBJ2-3; CDR3 length: 12; V gene: TRBV5-1
CDR3 protein: ASSPLRQYSVHEQY; J gene: TRBJ2-7; CDR3 length: 14; V gene: TRBV18
CDR3 protein: ASSFTGNYEQY; J gene: TRBJ2-7; CDR3 length: 11; V gene: TRBV5-5
CDR3 protein: ASSQDGRLYEQY; J gene: TRBJ2-7; CDR3 length: 12; V gene: TRBV14
CDR3 protein: ASSYGQGNSNSPLH; J gene: TRBJ1-6; CDR3 length: 14; V gene: TRBV2
CDR3 protein: ASSGGTSGTGETQY; J gene: TRBJ2-5; CDR3 length: 14; V gene: TRBV7-9
CDR3 protein: ASSLVGDRKNYGYT; J gene: TRBJ1-2; CDR3 length: 14; V gene: TRBV5-4
CDR3 protein: ASSPSTSGVTYNEQF; J gene: TRBJ2-1; CDR3 length: 15; V gene: TRBV18
CDR3 protein: ASSVNSGGARNTGELF; J gene: TRBJ2-2; CDR3 length: 16; V gene: TRBV9
CDR3 protein: ASSEGDRVAEQY; J gene: TRBJ2-7; CDR3 length: 12; V gene: TRBV6-1
CDR3 protein: ASSLLGQGLYGYT; J gene: TRBJ1-2; CDR3 length: 13; V gene: TRBV7-7
CDR3 protein: ASSTVYTQY; J gene: TRBJ2-3; CDR3 length: 9; V gene: TRBV19
CDR3 protein: AWSGGTSSTDTQY; J gene: TRBJ2-3; CDR3 length: 13; V gene: TRBV30
CDR3 protein: ASSELGTAVYGNQPQH; J gene: TRBJ1-5; CDR3 length: 16; V gene: TRBV6-1
CDR3 protein: ASSPLTSGPSYEQY; J gene: TRBJ2-7; CDR3 length: 14; V gene: TRBV18
CDR3 protein: ASSQRDSSTDTQY; J gene: TRBJ2-3; CDR3 length: 13; V gene: TRBV5-1
CDR3 protein: ASNLRVGYGYT; J gene: TRBJ1-2; CDR3 length: 11; V gene: TRBV6-1
CDR3 protein: ASSQVGDRANTIY; J gene: TRBJ1-3; CDR3 length: 13; V gene: TRBV4-1
CDR3 protein: ASSPGTVNYEQY; J gene: TRBJ2-7; CDR3 length: 12; V gene: TRBV19
CDR3 protein: ASSSLTPNEKLF; J gene: TRBJ1-4; CDR3 length: 12; V gene: TRBV27
CDR3 protein: ASSDSGDMRTDTQY; J gene: TRBJ2-3; CDR3 length: 14; V gene: TRBV6-1
CDR3 protein: ASSYSSRDIEETQY; J gene: TRBJ2-5; CDR3 length: 14; V gene: TRBV5-6
CDR3 protein: ASSEPGTGALNTEAF; J gene: TRBJ1-1; CDR3 length: 15; V gene: TRBV2
CDR3 protein: ASSYSENNSPLH; J gene: TRBJ1-6; CDR3 length: 12; V gene: TRBV6-5